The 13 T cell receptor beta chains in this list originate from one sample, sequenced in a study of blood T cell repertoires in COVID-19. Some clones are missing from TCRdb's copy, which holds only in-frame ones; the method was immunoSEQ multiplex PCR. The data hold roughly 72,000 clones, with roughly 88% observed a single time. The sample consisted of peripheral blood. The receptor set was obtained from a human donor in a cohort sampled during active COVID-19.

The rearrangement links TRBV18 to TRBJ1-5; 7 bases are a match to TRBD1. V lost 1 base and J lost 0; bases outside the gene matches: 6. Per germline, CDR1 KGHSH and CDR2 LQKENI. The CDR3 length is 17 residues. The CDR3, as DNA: TGTGCCAGCTCACCACGACAGGGAACTAATAGCAATCAGCCCCAGCATTTT. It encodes CASSPRQGTNSNQPQHF.

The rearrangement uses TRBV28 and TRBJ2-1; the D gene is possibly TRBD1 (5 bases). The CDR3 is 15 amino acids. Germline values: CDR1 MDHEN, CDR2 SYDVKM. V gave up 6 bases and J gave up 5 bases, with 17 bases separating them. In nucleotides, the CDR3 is TGTGCCAGCAGACCAACAAGGGGATTACACAATGAGCAGTTCTTC. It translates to CASRPTRGLHNEQFF.

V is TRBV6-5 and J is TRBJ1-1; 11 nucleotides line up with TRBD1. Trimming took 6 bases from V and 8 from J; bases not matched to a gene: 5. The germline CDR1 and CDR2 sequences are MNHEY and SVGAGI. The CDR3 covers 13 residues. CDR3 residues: CASRRGQGEEAFF. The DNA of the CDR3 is TGTGCCAGCAGACGGGGACAGGGGGAAGAAGCTTTCTTT.

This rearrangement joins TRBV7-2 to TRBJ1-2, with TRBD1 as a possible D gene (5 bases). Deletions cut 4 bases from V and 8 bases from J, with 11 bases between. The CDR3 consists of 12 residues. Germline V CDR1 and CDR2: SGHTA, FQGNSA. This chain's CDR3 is CASSYGQGGYTF. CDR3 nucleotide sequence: TGTGCCAGCAGCTATGGACAAGGCGGCTACACCTTC.

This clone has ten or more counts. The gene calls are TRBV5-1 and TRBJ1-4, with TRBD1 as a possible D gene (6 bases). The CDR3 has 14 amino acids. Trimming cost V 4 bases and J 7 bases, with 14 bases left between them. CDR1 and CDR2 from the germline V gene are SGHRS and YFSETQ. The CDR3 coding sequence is TGCGCCAGCAGCACTGGACAGTCAGGTGAAAAACTGTTTTTT. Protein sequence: CASSTGQSGEKLFF.

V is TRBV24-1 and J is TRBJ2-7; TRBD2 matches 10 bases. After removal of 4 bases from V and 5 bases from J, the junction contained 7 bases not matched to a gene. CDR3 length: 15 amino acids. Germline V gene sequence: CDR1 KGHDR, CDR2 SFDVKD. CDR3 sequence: CATSDSGLAPDEQYF. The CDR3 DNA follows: TGTGCCACCAGTGACTCGGGACTAGCGCCCGACGAGCAGTACTTC.

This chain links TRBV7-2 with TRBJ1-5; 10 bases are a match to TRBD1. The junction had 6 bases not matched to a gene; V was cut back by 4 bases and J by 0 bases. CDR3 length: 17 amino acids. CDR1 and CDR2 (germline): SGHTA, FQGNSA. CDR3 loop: CASSSRTGGGSNQPQHF. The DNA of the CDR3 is TGTGCCAGCAGCTCTAGGACAGGGGGGGGTAGCAATCAGCCCCAGCATTTT.

Here the CDR3 reads CASSRGRNTQYF. CDR3 DNA sequence: TGCGCCAGCAGCCGTGGGAGGAATACGCAGTATTTT. The genes are TRBV4-3 and TRBJ2-3, with D possibly being TRBD2 (6 bases). The V end was cut by 4 bases, the J end by 7 bases, with 9 bases between. The CDR3 length is 12 residues. Germline V gene lookup returns CDR1 LGHNA and CDR2 YSLEER.

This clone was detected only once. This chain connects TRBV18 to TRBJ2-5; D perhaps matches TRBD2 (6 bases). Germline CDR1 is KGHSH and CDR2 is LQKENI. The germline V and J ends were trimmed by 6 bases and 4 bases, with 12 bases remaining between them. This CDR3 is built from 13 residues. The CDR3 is CASSGEVRETQYF. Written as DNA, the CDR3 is TGTGCCAGCTCGGGGGAGGTCAGAGAGACCCAGTACTTC.

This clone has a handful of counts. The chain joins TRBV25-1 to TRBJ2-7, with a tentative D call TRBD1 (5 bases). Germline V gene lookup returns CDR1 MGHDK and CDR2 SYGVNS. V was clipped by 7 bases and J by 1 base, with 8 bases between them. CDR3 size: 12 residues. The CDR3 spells CASKTESYEQYF. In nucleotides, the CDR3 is TGTGCCAGCAAGACAGAATCCTACGAGCAGTACTTC.

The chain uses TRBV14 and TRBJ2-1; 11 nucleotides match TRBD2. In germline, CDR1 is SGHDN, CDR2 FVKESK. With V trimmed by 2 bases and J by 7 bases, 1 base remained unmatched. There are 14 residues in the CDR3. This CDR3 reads CASSQLAGGNEQFF. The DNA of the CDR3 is TGTGCCAGCAGCCAATTAGCGGGGGGGAATGAGCAGTTCTTC. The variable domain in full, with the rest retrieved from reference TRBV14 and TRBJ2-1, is EAGVTQFPSHSVIEKGQTVTLRCDPISGHDNLYWYRRVMGKEIKFLLHFVKESKQDESGMPNNRFLAERTGGTYSTLKVQPAELEDSGVYFCASSQLAGGNEQFFGPGTRLTVL.

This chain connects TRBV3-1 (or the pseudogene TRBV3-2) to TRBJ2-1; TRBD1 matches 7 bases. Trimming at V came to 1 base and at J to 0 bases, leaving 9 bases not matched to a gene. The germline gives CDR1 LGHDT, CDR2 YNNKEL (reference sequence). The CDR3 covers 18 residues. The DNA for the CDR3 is TGTGCCAGCAGCCAAGGTCCGGACAGGACTCGCTCCTACAATGAGCAGTTCTTC. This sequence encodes CASSQGPDRTRSYNEQFF.

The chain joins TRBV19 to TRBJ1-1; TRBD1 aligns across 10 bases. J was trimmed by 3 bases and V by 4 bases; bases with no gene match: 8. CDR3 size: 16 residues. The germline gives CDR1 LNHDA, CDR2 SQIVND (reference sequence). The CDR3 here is CASSKNRDRGYTEAFF. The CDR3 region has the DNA TGTGCCAGTAGTAAAAACCGGGACAGGGGATACACTGAAGCTTTCTTT.